These T cell receptor beta chains were read from a single sample in a study of graft-versus-host responses after intestinal transplantation. These receptors lack a known antigen. Generated by immunoSEQ multiplex PCR, the TCRdb table keeps only in-frame clones and is missing some. The repertoire holds about 66,000 clones, with about nine tenths as singletons. This specimen consisted of unstimulated CD8+ T cells sorted from spleen or lymph node cells, obtained before intestinal transplant. The receptors here all came from a human donor who received an intestinal transplant. The CDR3 runs from the conserved cysteine through the conserved F or W. D genes are given only for firm matches. The size of a clone is reported for some rows only, either as once, few or many, or as a class for expanded clones.

V	length	size	J	D	CDR3	DNA
TRBV20-1	11	few	TRBJ1-1	-	CSATMTGEAFF	TGCAGTGCGACGATGACGGGTGAAGCTTTCTTT
TRBV7-9	16	-	TRBJ2-7	-	CASSLVPEGPAGEQYF	TGTGCCAGCAGCTTAGTCCCGGAGGGGCCGGCAGGCGAGCAGTACTTC
TRBV11-2	12	-	TRBJ2-7	TRBD2	CASLRGGSEQYF	TGTGCCAGCCTCCGGGGGGGCAGCGAGCAGTACTTC
TRBV7-9	15	-	TRBJ1-1	-	CASSSGTPDNTEAFF	TGTGCCAGCAGCTCCGGGACACCCGACAACACTGAAGCTTTCTTT
TRBV20-1	11	-	TRBJ2-7	TRBD1	CSASLQGEQYF	TGCAGTGCTAGTTTACAGGGGGAGCAGTACTTC
TRBV9	15	-	TRBJ2-7	-	CASSPQQGGSYEQYF	TGTGCCAGCAGCCCCCAGCAGGGGGGATCCTACGAGCAGTACTTC
TRBV10-3	12	once	TRBJ2-3	-	CAISELEDTQYF	TGTGCCATCAGTGAGCTCGAGGATACGCAGTATTTT
TRBV2	15	-	TRBJ1-4	TRBD1	CAIEGPRDRGEKLFF	TGTGCCATCGAGGGACCCCGGGACAGGGGCGAAAAACTGTTTTTT
TRBV13	15	-	TRBJ2-7	TRBD2	CASSPYSGGAYEQYF	TGTGCCAGCAGCCCCTATAGCGGGGGGGCCTACGAGCAGTACTTC
TRBV6-1	15	-	TRBJ1-2	TRBD1	CASSEDHRGPYGYTF	TGTGCCAGCAGTGAGGACCACAGGGGGCCCTATGGCTACACCTTC
TRBV9	14	-	TRBJ1-5	-	CASSVGNSNQPQHF	TGTGCCAGCAGCGTCGGGAATAGCAATCAGCCCCAGCATTTT
TRBV11-2	17	-	TRBJ1-2	-	CASSSSGSGTANYGYTF	TGTGCCAGCAGTTCTAGCGGTTCCGGGACGGCGAACTATGGCTACACCTTC
TRBV14	12	-	TRBJ1-1	-	CASSQVGGEAFF	TGTGCCAGCAGCCAAGTGGGCGGGGAGGCTTTCTTT
TRBV19	13	-	TRBJ1-1	-	CASSHTLNTEAFF	TGTGCCAGTAGCCATACATTGAACACTGAAGCTTTCTTT
TRBV6-5	14	-	TRBJ2-2	-	CASSYLADTGELFF	TGTGCCAGCAGTTACTTGGCGGACACCGGGGAGCTGTTTTTT
TRBV6-6	14	-	TRBJ2-3	-	CASSYPPLVDTQYF	TGTGCCAGCAGTTACCCACCTCTAGTGGATACGCAGTATTTT
TRBV19	13	-	TRBJ2-1	-	CATMSGAYNEQFF	TGTGCGACTATGAGTGGGGCCTACAATGAGCAGTTCTTC
TRBV10-3	14	-	TRBJ2-3	TRBD1	CATLDRGGTDTQYF	TGTGCCACGTTGGACAGGGGGGGAACAGATACGCAGTATTTT
TRBV7-3	21	-	TRBJ1-1	TRBD1	CASSLGGQGPGRRGPNTEAFF	TGTGCCAGCAGCTTAGGGGGACAGGGGCCCGGGCGTCGCGGACCCAACACTGAAGCTTTCTTT
TRBV9	16	-	TRBJ2-7	-	CASSVGGQGGSYEQYF	TGTGCCAGCAGCGTAGGTGGGCAGGGAGGATCCTACGAGCAGTACTTC
TRBV27	13	-	TRBJ1-1	-	CASSSGVGTEAFF	TGTGCCAGCAGTTCCGGGGTTGGAACTGAAGCTTTCTTT
TRBV19	13	-	TRBJ1-2	TRBD1	CALWAGGNYGYTF	TGTGCCCTTTGGGCAGGGGGGAACTATGGCTACACCTTC
TRBV6-1	15	once	TRBJ1-1	TRBD1	CASSRADAGGTEAFF	TGTGCCAGCAGCCGCGCGGACGCAGGGGGAACTGAAGCTTTCTTT
TRBV5-6	13	-	TRBJ1-2	TRBD1	CASSLQGSDGYTF	TGTGCCAGCAGCTTACAGGGGAGCGATGGCTACACCTTC
TRBV6-5	14	-	TRBJ2-3	-	CASSPVESSDTQYF	TGTGCCAGCAGTCCCGTTGAGTCTTCAGATACGCAGTATTTT
TRBV5-6	12	-	TRBJ1-1	-	CASSYGDTEAFF	TGTGCCAGCAGCTACGGGGACACTGAAGCTTTCTTT
TRBV13	13	few	TRBJ1-2	-	CASSLRGGYGYTF	TGTGCCAGCAGCTTGCGCGGTGGCTATGGCTACACCTTC
TRBV13	15	-	TRBJ2-2	TRBD1	CATSTGQGITGELFF	TGTGCCACCAGCACGGGACAGGGGATTACCGGGGAGCTGTTTTTT
TRBV29-1	13	-	TRBJ2-7	-	CSVVTGSSYEQYF	TGCAGCGTTGTGACAGGAAGCTCCTACGAGCAGTACTTC
TRBV6-1	14	-	TRBJ1-1	-	CATSPGAVGTEAFF	TGTGCCACTTCACCAGGGGCCGTGGGCACTGAAGCTTTCTTT
TRBV4-1	18	-	TRBJ2-7	-	CASSQEGGATGGLYEQYF	TGCGCCAGCAGCCAAGAAGGAGGAGCAACGGGGGGCCTCTACGAGCAGTACTTC
TRBV2	15	once	TRBJ1-1	-	CASSEGRQQNTEAFF	TGTGCCAGCAGTGAAGGTCGACAGCAGAACACTGAAGCTTTCTTT
TRBV9	14	-	TRBJ2-7	-	CASSHRDLTYEQYF	TGTGCCAGCAGCCACCGGGACTTGACCTACGAGCAGTACTTC
TRBV4-1	14	once	TRBJ2-5	-	CASSQDVSLETQYF	TGCGCCAGCAGCCAAGATGTGTCCTTAGAGACCCAGTACTTC
TRBV5-6	15	-	TRBJ1-2	-	CASSPILEGDYGYTF	TGTGCCAGCAGCCCGATACTTGAGGGGGACTATGGCTACACCTTC
TRBV4-1	15	-	TRBJ1-1	TRBD1	CASSPTGTLNTEAFF	TGCGCCAGCAGCCCGACAGGGACCCTGAACACTGAAGCTTTCTTT
TRBV15	15	-	TRBJ1-1	TRBD1	CATSPERGLNTEAFF	TGTGCCACCAGCCCCGAGAGGGGGCTGAACACTGAAGCTTTCTTT
TRBV9	14	-	TRBJ2-1	-	CASGGAGAYNEQFF	TGTGCCAGCGGGGGGGCTGGGGCCTACAATGAGCAGTTCTTC
TRBV6-5	15	few	TRBJ2-1	-	CASSYGQTPYNEQFF	TGTGCCAGCAGTTACGGACAGACCCCTTACAATGAGCAGTTCTTC
TRBV2	11	-	TRBJ2-2	-	CASLGAGELFF	TGTGCCAGCTTAGGAGCCGGGGAGCTGTTTTTT
TRBV7-3	14	-	TRBJ2-5	TRBD2	CASRFSGGQETQYF	TGTGCCAGCAGGTTTAGCGGGGGACAAGAGACCCAGTACTTC
TRBV27	16	-	TRBJ1-4	TRBD1	CASSPWDSSTNEKLFF	TGTGCCAGCAGCCCATGGGACAGTTCAACTAATGAAAAACTGTTTTTT
TRBV9	15	-	TRBJ2-5	TRBD1	CASSANRGWGETQYF	TGTGCCAGCAGCGCGAACAGGGGATGGGGAGAGACCCAGTACTTC
TRBV6-5	15	-	TRBJ2-7	TRBD2	CASTHALAGGYEQYF	TGTGCCAGCACCCATGCACTAGCGGGGGGCTACGAGCAGTACTTC
TRBV13	15	-	TRBJ2-7	TRBD1	CASSKTGTGAYEQYF	TGTGCCAGCAGCAAAACCGGGACAGGCGCCTACGAGCAGTACTTC
TRBV11-2	18	-	TRBJ1-3	-	CASSLDSREPVSGNTIYF	TGTGCCAGCAGCTTAGATTCGAGGGAGCCCGTCTCTGGAAACACCATATATTTT
TRBV7-6	14	once	TRBJ1-1	-	CASSLGGPGAEAFF	TGTGCCAGCAGCCTCGGGGGTCCGGGGGCTGAAGCTTTCTTT
TRBV10-1	16	-	TRBJ2-1	-	CASSNTGGSSYNEQFF	TGCGCCAGCAGTAACACAGGTGGAAGCTCCTACAATGAGCAGTTCTTC
TRBV5-1	15	-	TRBJ1-3	TRBD1	CASSAGTDSGNTIYF	TGCGCCAGCAGCGCCGGGACAGACTCTGGAAACACCATATATTTT
TRBV4-1	13	-	TRBJ2-1	TRBD1	CASSQGQGDEQFF	TGCGCCAGCAGCCAAGGACAGGGGGATGAGCAGTTCTTC
TRBV7-8	14	-	TRBJ2-1	-	CASSLSASVNEQFF	TGTGCCAGCAGCTTGTCGGCTAGCGTCAATGAGCAGTTCTTC
TRBV18	14	-	TRBJ1-1	TRBD1	CASSTTGGMSEAFF	TGTGCCAGCTCGACTACAGGGGGCATGTCTGAAGCTTTCTTT
TRBV5-6	14	-	TRBJ2-7	-	CASSLSVRPYEQYF	TGTGCCAGCAGCTTATCGGTCCGCCCCTACGAGCAGTACTTC
TRBV9	15	-	TRBJ2-6	-	CASSVARSGANVLTF	TGTGCCAGCAGCGTAGCCCGCTCTGGGGCCAACGTCCTGACTTTC